This TCR beta chain was found in a study of regulatory T cells in long-lasting Graves disease (dated by TCRdb to the early 2020s). With regard to the full study: In the newly diagnosed Graves' disease group, patients had been taking antithyroid drugs for less than 3 months. Peripheral blood TCR sequencing and RNA sequencing compared persistent Graves' disease patients with newly diagnosed Graves' disease patients. TCR sequencing covered around 13 persistent and some 20 newly diagnosed Graves' disease patients, approximately 33 samples in total. The study took place in China and was registered as a clinical trial.

The method was multiplex PCR. This sample was sequenced with an Illumina HiSeq 4000. TCR beta libraries were built with iRepertoire HTBI primers and Arm-PCR amplification of CDR3 regions. Before sequencing, the PCR products underwent gel purification. In the paper's pipeline: Gene usage analysis of CDR3 amino acid clonotypes used the 50 to 70 TRBV and fewer than 15 TRBJ segments found across samples. Filtered high-quality paired reads were merged into contigs using COPE and FqMerger. BLAST was used to align contigs to IMGT TRBV, TRBD and TRBJ reference genes, with CDR3 defined following IMGT. Clonotypes above 0.1% frequency were classified as highly expanded clones. Shannon entropy was used to measure repertoire diversity, and the Gini coefficient was used to measure V-J evenness. A clonotype was considered public if more than one individual shared it. The raw public reads went through TCRdb reprocessing: fastp at Q25, MiXCR clone calling, in-frame beta chains kept. Rows with a matching CDR3 protein are joined into one entry that keeps the most common DNA and genes. TCRdb, not the original authors, processed these V and J calls. The sample has 500,000 to 700,000 distinct CDR3 sequences on record, around 15% of them singletons. The top ten hold 15% to 20% of the sample.

Read against the paper, the sample's time point label means: newly diagnosed GD, antithyroid drugs for less than 3 months. For both TCR sequencing and RNA sequencing, RNA was extracted from PBMCs in TRIzol. The diagnosis of Graves' disease followed American Thyroid Association guidelines. Recruitment of patients was carried out at an endocrinology department in Xi'an, China. Each patient gave roughly 10 milliliters of peripheral blood, collected in an EDTA anticoagulant tube. Ficoll Paque Plus density gradient separation was used to isolate PBMCs, and no further T cell sorting was done. An Agilent 2100 Bioanalyzer and agarose gel were used to check RNA quality, while a NanoDrop 2000 measured RNA concentration. On this clonotype: No cognate antigen has been identified for it. No base qualities exist here, and no much larger clone lies one base off it.

Overall results and qualifications from the work: Peripheral blood alone was examined, since thyroid tissue, which constituted the primary lesion, could not be accessed. More public clonotypes were shared among persistent patients (more than 2,500) than among newly diagnosed patients (more than 900). The authors acknowledged the small sample size as a limitation that may reduce accuracy. Lower TCR Shannon entropy and fewer highly expanded clones were observed in persistent Graves' disease patients than in newly diagnosed patients, which suggested clonal expansion. Sequencing and analysis were restricted to the TCR beta chain.

These data were also reused for a study on T cells in Graves' hyperthyroidism and ophthalmopathy. As the second publication notes: Stable Graves' hyperthyroidism was defined as the absence of progression to ophthalmopathy over 18 months of follow-up. The hyperthyroidism patients were between 18 and 65 years old and newly diagnosed, with a disease duration of less than 2 months. Patients with uncontrolled infections, other autoimmune diseases, pregnancy or lactation were excluded. Diagnoses were established on the basis of clinical symptoms, serum thyroxine and TRAb, thyroid ultrasound, and orbital computed tomography. A first-round RT-PCR of the TCR CDR3 used the HTBI primer set with the Qiagen OneStep RT-PCR kit. Most expanded thyroid clonotypes (frequency above 0.001) were also detected in blood, a finding suggesting that blood repertoires may reflect thyroid immune responses. Ophthalmopathy was separated from stable hyperthyroidism by a 13 V-J signature model, with approximately 89% sensitivity and roughly 81% specificity obtained in cross-validation and 80%/75% obtained in testing. In validation, the model predicted progression to ophthalmopathy a median of about 6.8 months before onset, with approximately 68% sensitivity and roughly 73% specificity. To identify TCR V-J signatures that set the groups apart, the researchers used a discovery cohort of about a hundred patients, made up of roughly 40 with Graves' ophthalmopathy and approximately 57 with stable Graves' hyperthyroidism. Prospective prediction of ophthalmopathy was tested in an independent validation cohort consisting of about 19 hyperthyroidism patients and 15 to 17 patients who later progressed to ophthalmopathy. The approximately 100 discovery patients were randomly divided into training and test sets at a 7:3 ratio. The study also compared thyroid tissue and blood T-cell repertoires from 5 to 7 Graves' hyperthyroidism patients. After sampling, hyperthyroidism patients received methimazole starting at 30 mg daily, and ophthalmopathy patients received high-dose intravenous methylprednisolone. Libraries were constructed in a second round of multiplex PCR, after which size selection and purification were carried out. The libraries were sequenced on an Illumina HiSeq2000 using paired-end 100 bp reads. SOAPnuke was used to process the raw data, with reads discarded if the reads contained adapters or uncalled bases, had a mean Phred below 15, or lacked an exact constant-primer or identifier match. COPE v1.2.5 was used to merge high-quality paired reads, and clonotypes were defined as unique nucleotide sequences. MiTCR v1.1 was used to align clonotypes to the IMGT TRBV, TRBD and TRBJ reference segments. Only V-J combinations with frequency above 0.0001, covering 99.2% of repertoires, were analysed. The TCS score was defined as the ratio of F50 (clonal expansion) to E x V (chaos), calculated using BLOSUM62-based TCRdist between CDR3 peptides within each V-J. Welch's t-statistics and random forest reduced roughly 540 V-J features to 13, which were used in a naive Bayes classifier (R e1071). Sample size was not statistically predetermined, and investigators were not blinded to group allocation. The paper reports TCR Vbeta CDR3 sequencing of more than 120 peripheral blood samples: 43 ophthalmopathy, about 75 hyperthyroidism and around 17 progressor patients.

The sequence was collected from a woman aged 25-40 years with Graves disease. Donor details come from another sample of the same person, matched by shared clones. Sequencing used peripheral blood mononuclear cells (PBMCs), obtained at new diagnosis, from a patient treated with antithyroid drugs.

CDR3 sequence: CASSQAQLNQPQHF. The nucleotide sequence is TGCGCCAGCAGCCAAGCCCAGTTAAATCAGCCCCAGCATTTT. The sequence links TRBV4-1 to TRBJ1-5, with no confidently assigned D gene. The CDR3 contains 14 residues, cysteine and phenylalanine counted. The retained sequence is limited to the CDR3, 42 bases, with the frame set at the first base. From a lookup of the germline V gene, CDR1 and CDR2 are MGHRA and YSYEKL. At the junction V is shortened by 1 base and J by 4 bases, with 8 bases in between.